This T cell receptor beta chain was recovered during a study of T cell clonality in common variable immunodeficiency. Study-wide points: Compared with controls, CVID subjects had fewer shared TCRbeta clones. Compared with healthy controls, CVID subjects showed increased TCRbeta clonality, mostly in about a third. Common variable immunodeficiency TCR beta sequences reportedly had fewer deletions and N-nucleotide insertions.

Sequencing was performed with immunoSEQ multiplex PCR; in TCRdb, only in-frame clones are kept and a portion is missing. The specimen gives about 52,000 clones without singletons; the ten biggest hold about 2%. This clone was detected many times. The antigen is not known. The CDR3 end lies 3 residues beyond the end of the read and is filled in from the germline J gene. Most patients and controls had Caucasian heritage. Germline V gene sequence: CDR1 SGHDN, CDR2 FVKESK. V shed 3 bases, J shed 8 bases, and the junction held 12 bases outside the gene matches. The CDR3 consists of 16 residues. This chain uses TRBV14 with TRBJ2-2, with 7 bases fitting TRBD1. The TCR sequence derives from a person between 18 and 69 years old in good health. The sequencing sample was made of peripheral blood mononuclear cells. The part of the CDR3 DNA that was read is TGTGCCAGCAGCCACTCCCCGGGACAGAATGTGGGGGAG. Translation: CASSHSPGQNVGE. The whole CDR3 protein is CASSHSPGQNVGELFF.